This TCR beta chain emerged from a study of blood T cell repertoires in COVID-19. In the study overall: The United States, Italy and Spain were the sources of the acute and convalescent COVID-19 samples. T cells, B-cell-depleted T cells, or PBMCs provided the cDNA or gDNA that served as material.

Some clones are missing from TCRdb's copy, which holds only in-frame ones; the method was immunoSEQ multiplex PCR. The data hold 47,000 or so clones, with approximately 81% observed a single time. The junction had 10 bases not matched to a gene; V was cut back by 3 bases and J by 6 bases. CDR1 WNHNN and CDR2 SYGVQD come from the germline V gene (reference sequence). This CDR3 region has 16 residues. Recruited during active infection, patients (from Seattle) were subsequently followed longitudinally. The receptor was isolated from a woman over 75 with COVID-19, enrolled during active disease. Specimen: peripheral blood. This sequence joins TRBV10-1 and TRBJ2-1; 8 positions match TRBD2. In DNA form, the CDR3 reads TGCGCCAGCAGTGACCCCGCGGGGGGCCGAGGCAATGAGCAGTTCTTC. Translation: CASSDPAGGRGNEQFF.